This T cell receptor beta chain was sequenced in a study of shared clonotypes between healthy human individuals. The CDR3 loop spans 14 amino acids. Trimming cost V 6 bases and J 4 bases, with 16 bases left between them. Germline loops: CDR1 WSHSY, CDR2 SAAADI. CD8 cells regarded as naive lacked CD45RO, were positively chosen for CCR7, and omitted terminally differentiated effector memory CD45RA+ cells. The data were produced by immunoSEQ multiplex PCR, yet TCRdb's version contains in-frame clones alone and is incomplete. The data show 2 million to 2.5 million clones, about 95% seen once. The specimen sequenced was naive CD8+ T cells sorted from blood. The chain uses TRBV10-2 and TRBJ2-7; weak D call: TRBD2 (5 bases). The source of this sequence is a man between 18 and 35 years old in good health. The CDR3 coding sequence is TGCGCCAGCAGCGCTCCGGGGTCCTCATACGAGCAGTACTTC. This translates into CASSAPGSSYEQYF.